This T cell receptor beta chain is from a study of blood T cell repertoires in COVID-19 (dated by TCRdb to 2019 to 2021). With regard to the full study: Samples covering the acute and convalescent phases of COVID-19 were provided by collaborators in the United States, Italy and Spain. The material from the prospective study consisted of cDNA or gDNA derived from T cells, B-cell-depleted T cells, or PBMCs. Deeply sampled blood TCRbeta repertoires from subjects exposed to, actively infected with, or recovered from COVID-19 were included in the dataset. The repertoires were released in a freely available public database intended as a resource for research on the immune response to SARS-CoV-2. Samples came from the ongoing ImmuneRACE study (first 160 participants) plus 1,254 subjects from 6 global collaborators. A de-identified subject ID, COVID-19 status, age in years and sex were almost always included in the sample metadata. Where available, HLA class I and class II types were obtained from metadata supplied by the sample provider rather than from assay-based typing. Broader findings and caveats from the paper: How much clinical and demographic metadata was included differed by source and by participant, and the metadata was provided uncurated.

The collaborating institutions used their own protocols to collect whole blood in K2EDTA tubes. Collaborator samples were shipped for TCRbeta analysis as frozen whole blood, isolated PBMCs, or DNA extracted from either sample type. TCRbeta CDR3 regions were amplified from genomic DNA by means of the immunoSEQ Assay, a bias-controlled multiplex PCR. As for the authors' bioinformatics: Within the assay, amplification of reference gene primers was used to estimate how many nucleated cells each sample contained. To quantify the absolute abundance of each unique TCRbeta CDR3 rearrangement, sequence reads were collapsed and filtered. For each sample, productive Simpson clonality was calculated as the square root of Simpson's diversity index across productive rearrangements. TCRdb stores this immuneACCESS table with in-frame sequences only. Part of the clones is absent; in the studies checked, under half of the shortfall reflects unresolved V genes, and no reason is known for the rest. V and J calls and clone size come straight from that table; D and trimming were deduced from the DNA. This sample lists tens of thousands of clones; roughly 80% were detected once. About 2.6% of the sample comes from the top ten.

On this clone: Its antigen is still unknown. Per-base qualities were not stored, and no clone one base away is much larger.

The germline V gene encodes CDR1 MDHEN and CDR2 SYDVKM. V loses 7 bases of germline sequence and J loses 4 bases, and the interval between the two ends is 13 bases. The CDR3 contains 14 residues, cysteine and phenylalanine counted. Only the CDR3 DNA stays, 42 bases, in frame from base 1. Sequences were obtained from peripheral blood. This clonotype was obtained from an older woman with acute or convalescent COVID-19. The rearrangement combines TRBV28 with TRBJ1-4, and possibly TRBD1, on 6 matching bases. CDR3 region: CASKSQGINEKLFF. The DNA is TGTGCCAGCAAATCGCAGGGGATTAATGAAAAACTGTTTTTT.